Listed below are T cell receptor beta chains from one sample, sequenced in a study of OX40 agonist ivuxolimab in advanced cancers. Repertoires were generated with immunoSEQ multiplex PCR, while TCRdb's copy carries only in-frame clones and drops some. The table shows some 41,000 clones, with 70% to 90% occurring only once. The sample consisted of CD4+ or CD8+ T cells sorted from blood, taken in a trial of the OX40 agonist ivuxolimab. All receptors derive from an adult with an advanced solid tumor such as melanoma, head and neck, liver or kidney cancer. CDR3s include the opening cysteine and the closing phenylalanine or tryptophan. D genes are given only for firm matches. Some rows mark clone size as missing; the rest say once, few, many or name a class of expanded clone.

NA,TRBJ1-4,TRBV28,NA,TGTGCCAGCAGTCACCAAAGAGAAAAACTGTTTTTT,CASSHQREKLFF
TRBD2,TRBJ2-3,TRBV11-3,NA,TGTGCCAGCAGCTTAGGACTAGCGGGAGGGGCAGATACGCAGTATTTT,CASSLGLAGGADTQYF
NA,TRBJ2-5,TRBV19,NA,TGTGCCAGTAGTCCAGGGGCAAGAGGCATAGAGACCCAGTACTTC,CASSPGARGIETQYF
NA,TRBJ1-4,TRBV28,NA,TGTGCCAGCAGCTCTAACCTACGGGGGCGAAGAGAAAAACTGTTTTTT,CASSSNLRGRREKLFF
TRBD1,TRBJ2-7,TRBV19,NA,TGTGCCAGTAGTAAGGGTTCGGGACAGGGAACCTACGAGCAGTACTTC,CASSKGSGQGTYEQYF
NA,TRBJ1-5,TRBV7-9,few,TGTGCCAGCAGCTTAGTGGGGCAGCCCCAGCATTTT,CASSLVGQPQHF
NA,TRBJ2-7,TRBV6-6,NA,TGTGCCAGCAGCCCTATGGTAGGAGGGACCTACGGGCAGTACTTC,CASSPMVGGTYGQYF
NA,TRBJ1-2,TRBV10-3,NA,TGTGCCATACTCACGGCGGGTGCGGGGCACGGGGATGGCTACACCTTC,CAILTAGAGHGDGYTF
TRBD2,TRBJ2-1,TRBV20-1,once,TGCAGTGCGGGGAGGGTACGCGGGTTCTTC,CSAGRVRGFF
TRBD1,TRBJ1-5,TRBV7-9,NA,TGTGCCAGCAGCTTAGGGGTCACAGGGGGCGGCAATCAGCCCCAGCATTTT,CASSLGVTGGGNQPQHF
TRBD2,TRBJ2-5,TRBV5-1,NA,TGCGCCAGCAGCTCGGGGACTAGCGGGAGAGGATCTCGAGAGACCCAGTACTTC,CASSSGTSGRGSRETQYF
NA,TRBJ2-5,TRBV21-1,NA,TGTGCCAGCAGTTTTCTGGGGCGAGGACAAGAGACCCAGTACTTC,CASSFLGRGQETQYF
NA,TRBJ2-3,TRBV7-2,NA,TGTGCCACCCCGATCGTAGGCACAGATACGCAGTATTTT,CATPIVGTDTQYF
NA,TRBJ1-2,TRBV11-2,NA,TGTGCCAGCAGCACAGGAGGCTATGGCTACACCTTC,CASSTGGYGYTF
TRBD2,TRBJ2-7,TRBV6-5,NA,TGTGCCAGCAGTTACTCTTCGGGAGGTTACGAGCAGTACTTC,CASSYSSGGYEQYF
NA,TRBJ2-5,TRBV10-3,NA,TGTGCCATCACCCCGGGCAACGGGGAGACCCAGTACTTC,CAITPGNGETQYF
TRBD1,TRBJ2-7,TRBV6-1,NA,TGTGCCAGCAGATATATGGGACAGCGCGACGAGCAGTACTTC,CASRYMGQRDEQYF
TRBD2,TRBJ2-1,TRBV15,NA,TGTGCCACCAGCAGAGTGCGGGGGACTAGCGGGATGGATGAGCAGTTCTTC,CATSRVRGTSGMDEQFF
NA,TRBJ1-6,TRBV7-9,NA,TGTGCCAGCAGCTTAGAAGCGGGTTTAGGGTCACCCCTCCACTTT,CASSLEAGLGSPLHF
NA,TRBJ2-7,TRBV7-8,once,TGTGCCAGCAGCTTCCGGGACACCTCCTACGAGCAGTACTTC,CASSFRDTSYEQYF
NA,TRBJ2-3,TRBV7-2,NA,TGTGCCAGCAGCTTGGACAGACCAGATACGCAGTATTTT,CASSLDRPDTQYF
NA,TRBJ2-5,TRBV15,NA,TGTGCCACCAGCAGAGATCGAAGTCAAGAGACCCAGTACTTC,CATSRDRSQETQYF
TRBD2,TRBJ2-3,TRBV30,NA,TGTGCCTGGGACGGACTAGCGGGAGGTTTAGAGTATTTT,CAWDGLAGGLEYF
NA,TRBJ1-4,TRBV5-1,NA,TGCGCCAGCAGCCCCACCGGACGGGACAATGAAAAACTGTTTTTT,CASSPTGRDNEKLFF
NA,TRBJ1-5,TRBV18,few,TGTGCCAGCTCACCGGGACGGCAGAATCAGCCCCAGCATTTT,CASSPGRQNQPQHF
NA,TRBJ2-1,TRBV19,NA,TGTGCCAGTAGTATACGCCGGGGGCCCGATGAGCAGTTCTTC,CASSIRRGPDEQFF
NA,TRBJ2-7,TRBV5-1,NA,TGCGCCAGCAGCTTGGAGGGCGGAACCTACGAGCAGTACTTC,CASSLEGGTYEQYF
TRBD2,TRBJ2-7,TRBV4-2,NA,TGTGCCAGCAGCCAAGGGGTGTCTAGCGGCTCCTACGAGCAGTACTTC,CASSQGVSSGSYEQYF
NA,TRBJ2-3,TRBV2,NA,TGTGCCAGCCATAGCACAGATACGCAGTATTTT,CASHSTDTQYF
TRBD1,TRBJ2-7,TRBV27,medium-sized,TGTGCCAGCAGTATAACCGGGACAGCACCCTACGAGCAGTACTTC,CASSITGTAPYEQYF
NA,TRBJ1-1,TRBV30,NA,TGTGCCTGGAGTGTGAGTGCGGGGAACACTGAAGCTTTCTTT,CAWSVSAGNTEAFF
TRBD1,TRBJ1-2,TRBV11-3,once,TGTGCCAGCAGCTTAGGTCGACAGGGGGGCACCTTC,CASSLGRQGGTF
TRBD2,TRBJ2-7,TRBV5-1,NA,TGCGCCAGCAGCCACCTTGGACTAGCGGGAAATTACGAGCAGTACTTC,CASSHLGLAGNYEQYF
NA,TRBJ1-1,TRBV19,once,TGTGCCAGTACCCTATCCGGACTCAACACTGAAGCTTTCTTT,CASTLSGLNTEAFF
NA,TRBJ1-5,TRBV12-5,NA,TGTGCTAGTGGTTCTGGAGGGCTTATCAATCAGCCCCAGCATTTT,CASGSGGLINQPQHF
TRBD2,TRBJ2-3,TRBV10-1,NA,TGCGCCAGCAGTGAGATAGCGGGAGAACCCACAGATACGCAGTATTTT,CASSEIAGEPTDTQYF
TRBD2,TRBJ2-2,TRBV6-5,NA,TGTGCCAGCAGTTACTACGGTAGCGGGAGCACCGGGGAGCTGTTTTTT,CASSYYGSGSTGELFF
NA,TRBJ2-2,TRBV10-2,few,TGCGCCAGCAGTCAGGGTAGGAACACCGGGGAGCTGTTTTTT,CASSQGRNTGELFF
NA,TRBJ1-2,TRBV4-3,NA,TGCGCCAGCAGCCAAGTAGACAGTGGGTATGGCTACACCTTC,CASSQVDSGYGYTF
NA,TRBJ2-5,TRBV9,NA,TGTGCCAGCAGCGTAGCCAGGGGAGGCGAGACCCAGTACTTC,CASSVARGGETQYF
NA,TRBJ1-4,TRBV19,few,TGTGCCAGTAGTTCCGACGGCCGAAGAGGAAAACTGTTTTTT,CASSSDGRRGKLFF
NA,TRBJ1-2,TRBV14,few,TGTGCCAGCAGCCACATCGGGGTGAATGGCTACACCTTC,CASSHIGVNGYTF
TRBD1,TRBJ1-1,TRBV6-5,few,TGTGCCAGCAGTTACGGGACAGGGAGTGTAGCTTTCTTT,CASSYGTGSVAFF
NA,TRBJ2-2,TRBV29-1,NA,TGCAGCGTTGAATGGTTTAGCAGGGCGAACACCGGGGAGCTGTTTTTT,CSVEWFSRANTGELFF
NA,TRBJ1-2,TRBV6-4,NA,TGTGCCAGCAGTGACCAGCCAGGGTTAAGGGGCTACACCTTC,CASSDQPGLRGYTF
NA,TRBJ1-1,TRBV7-6,few,TGTGCCAGCAGCCGGGGACCTAACACTGAAGCTTTCTTT,CASSRGPNTEAFF
NA,TRBJ2-7,TRBV7-3,NA,TGTGCCAGCAGCCAATCAGGGGGGGCAGCCTACGAGCAGTACTTC,CASSQSGGAAYEQYF
NA,TRBJ2-3,TRBV28,NA,TGTGCCAGCAAAACTCCGGGACAAGGCACAGATACGCAGTATTTT,CASKTPGQGTDTQYF
NA,TRBJ1-4,TRBV28,NA,TGTGCCAGCAGTTTTTCAGGGAATGAAAAACTGTTTTTT,CASSFSGNEKLFF
NA,TRBJ1-2,TRBV28,NA,TGTGCCAGCAGTTTATGGGGACATGGAGATGGCTACACCTTC,CASSLWGHGDGYTF
NA,TRBJ2-5,TRBV7-2,NA,TGTGCCAGCAGCTTAGATCCCTTAGAGGGGAGGACCCAGTACTTC,CASSLDPLEGRTQYF
NA,TRBJ2-7,TRBV10-3,NA,TGTGCCAGCACTGAATCCTTCTACGAGCAGTACTTC,CASTESFYEQYF
NA,TRBJ2-3,TRBV28,NA,TGTGCCAGCAGCGCCCCTGGAAGCACAGATACGCAGTATTTT,CASSAPGSTDTQYF